Listed below are T cell receptor beta chains from one sample, sequenced in a study of cytomegalovirus exposure and HLA in healthy donors. Clones were read by immunoSEQ multiplex PCR, and TCRdb kept only the in-frame ones, dropping some. Seen here are 150,000 to 200,000 clones, roughly 80% observed once, and the top ten hold roughly 10%. The specimen sequenced was PBMCs. The receptor source for this set is a man younger than 40 in good health and CMV-seropositive. CDR3s include the opening cysteine and the closing phenylalanine or tryptophan. D genes are given only for firm matches. Some rows mark clone size as missing; the rest say once, few, many or name a class of expanded clone.

clone size	V gene	D gene	J gene	CDR3 protein	CDR3 DNA
.	TRBV7-9	.	TRBJ2-7	CASSLGYSTYEQYF	TGTGCCAGCAGCTTAGGATACAGTACCTACGAGCAGTACTTC
.	TRBV5-6	TRBD1	TRBJ1-2	CASSHGTGEGYGYTF	TGTGCCAGCAGCCACGGGACAGGGGAGGGCTATGGCTACACCTTC
.	TRBV7-2	.	TRBJ1-1	CASSLMAGANTEAFF	TGTGCCAGCAGCTTAATGGCGGGGGCGAACACTGAAGCTTTCTTT
.	TRBV5-1	TRBD1	TRBJ2-7	CASSGTGDEQYF	TGCGCCAGCAGCGGGACAGGGGACGAGCAGTACTTC
once	TRBV4-2	TRBD1	TRBJ1-5	CASSQTDRGDQPQHF	TGTGCCAGCAGCCAAACCGACAGGGGTGACCAGCCCCAGCATTTT
.	TRBV7-2	.	TRBJ2-3	CASSSSSASTDTQYF	TGTGCCAGCAGCTCCTCTAGCGCTAGCACAGATACGCAGTATTTT
few	TRBV4-3	TRBD2	TRBJ2-6	CASSQAGGSGANVLTF	TGCGCCAGCAGCCAAGCGGGGGGCTCTGGGGCCAACGTCCTGACTTTC
few	TRBV28	.	TRBJ2-7	CASSPPGTYEQYF	TGTGCCAGCAGTCCCCCAGGCACCTACGAGCAGTACTTC
once	TRBV5-4	TRBD1	TRBJ1-1	CASSTGQMNTEAFF	TGTGCCAGCAGCACGGGACAGATGAACACTGAAGCTTTCTTT
.	TRBV9	TRBD1	TRBJ1-1	CASTTGDRELQNPFF	TGTGCCAGCACCACCGGGGACAGGGAACTTCAAAACCCTTTCTTT